Below, 9 T cell receptor beta chains from the same sample are listed, as sequenced in a study of technical replicates of blood from several donors. Some clones are missing from TCRdb's copy, which holds only in-frame ones; the method was immunoSEQ multiplex PCR. Of 68,000 or so clones listed, 95% to 98% are singletons. Sequencing was performed on T cells isolated from PBMCs. These receptors originate from a human donor in good health.

The chain employs TRBV4-3 and TRBJ2-7, with 10 bases that match TRBD1. The CDR3 spans 16 residues. From germline, CDR1 is LGHNA and CDR2 YSLEER. Trimming took 1 base from V and 5 from J; bases not matched to a gene: 8. CDR3 in amino acids: CASSQAQRDRGNEQYF. For the CDR3, the DNA is TGCGCCAGCAGCCAAGCGCAACGGGACAGGGGCAACGAGCAGTACTTC.

The chain recombines TRBV9 with TRBJ1-5; D uncertain. V was pared by 0 bases and J by 0 bases, with 10 bases between. The CDR3 sequence is 16 residues long. Germline V gives CDR1 SGDLS, CDR2 YYNGEE. DNA of the CDR3: TGTGCCAGCAGCGTAGGGGCAGGTTATAGCAATCAGCCCCAGCATTTT. Translated: CASSVGAGYSNQPQHF.

The chain recombines TRBV9 with TRBJ2-7; TRBD2 agrees at 10 bases. Trimming at V came to 0 bases and at J to 3 bases, leaving 15 bases not matched to a gene. From germline, CDR1 is SGDLS and CDR2 YYNGEE. This CDR3 has 19 amino acids. Here the CDR3 DNA reads TGTGCCAGCAGCGTAGGCCTAGCGGGAGTTCCCTCTGATGGCTACGAGCAGTACTTC. Amino acids: CASSVGLAGVPSDGYEQYF.

CDR3 in DNA: TGTGCCACCAGCAAACTACGACCGGGACTAGCGGGAGGGAACTCCTACGAGCAGTACTTC. It is translated as CATSKLRPGLAGGNSYEQYF. V is TRBV15 and J is TRBJ2-7; TRBD2 agrees at 16 bases. Losses at the gene ends were 4 bases for V and 0 bases for J; bases not matched to a gene: 12. From germline, CDR1 is LNHNV and CDR2 YYDKDF (reference sequence). The CDR3 runs to 20 residues.

This sequence joins TRBV6-1 and TRBJ1-1; 7 nucleotides agree with TRBD1. The CDR3 length is 15 residues. The V gene end was trimmed by 7 bases and the J gene end by 3 bases; junction bases not matched to a gene: 11. Per the germline V gene, CDR1 is MNHNS and CDR2 is SASEGT. The CDR3: CASTHNRQGDTEAFF. The CDR3 DNA reads as TGTGCCAGCACCCACAATCGTCAGGGGGACACTGAAGCTTTCTTT.

This chain joins TRBV27 and TRBJ2-2; TRBD1 agrees at 7 bases. The CDR3 runs 15 residues. The junction had 2 bases not matched to a gene; V was cut back by 3 bases and J by 1 base. CDR1 is MNHEY and CDR2 is SMNVEV in the germline V gene (reference sequence). For the CDR3, the DNA is TGTGCCAGCAGTTTTAGACAGGGGAACACCGGGGAGCTGTTTTTT. Translating gives CASSFRQGNTGELFF.

V gene TRBV7-9 combines with J gene TRBJ2-5; TRBD2 aligns across 9 bases. V was clipped by 4 bases and J by 5 bases; unmatched bases: 11. Germline CDR1 and CDR2: SEHNR and FQNEAQ (reference sequence). The CDR3 consists of 16 residues. The CDR3 loop reads CASSYVSGRGEETQYF. In nucleotides, the CDR3 is TGTGCCAGCAGCTATGTTAGCGGGAGAGGGGAGGAGACCCAGTACTTC.

The rearrangement uses TRBV14 and TRBJ2-7; tentatively, D is TRBD2 (5 bases). The CDR3 has 13 residues. CDR1 SGHDN and CDR2 FVKESK come from the germline V gene. V lost 3 bases and J lost 2, with 8 bases in between. CDR3 coding DNA: TGTGCCAGCAGCCACCGGGAAACCTACGAGCAGTACTTC. Protein sequence: CASSHRETYEQYF.

This sequence joins TRBV6-5 and TRBJ1-1; 10 bases map to TRBD1. V lost 8 bases to trimming and J lost 5 bases; unmatched junction nucleotides: 8. CDR3 length equals 14 residues. Germline V CDR1 and CDR2: MNHEY, SVGAGI. The CDR3 DNA reads TGTGCCAGCCGTCAGGGGACAGGGGTGACTGAAGCTTTCTTT. It encodes CASRQGTGVTEAFF.